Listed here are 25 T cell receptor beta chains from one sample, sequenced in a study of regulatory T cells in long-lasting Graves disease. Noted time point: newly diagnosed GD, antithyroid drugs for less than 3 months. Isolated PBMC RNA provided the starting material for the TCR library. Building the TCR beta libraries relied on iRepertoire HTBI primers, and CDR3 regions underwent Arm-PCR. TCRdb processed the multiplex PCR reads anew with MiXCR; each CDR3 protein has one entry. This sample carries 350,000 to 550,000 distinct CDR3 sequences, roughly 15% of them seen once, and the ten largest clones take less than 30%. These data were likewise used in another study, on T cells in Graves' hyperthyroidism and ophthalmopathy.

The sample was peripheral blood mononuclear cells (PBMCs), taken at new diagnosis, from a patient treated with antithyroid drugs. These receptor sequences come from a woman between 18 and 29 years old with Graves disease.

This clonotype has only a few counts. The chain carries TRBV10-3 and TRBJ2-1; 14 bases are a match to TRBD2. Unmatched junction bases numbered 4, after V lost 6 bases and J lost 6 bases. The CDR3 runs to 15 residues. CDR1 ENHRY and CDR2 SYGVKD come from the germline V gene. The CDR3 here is CAIRPGLAGVNEQFF. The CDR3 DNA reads TGTGCCATCAGGCCGGGACTAGCGGGAGTCAATGAGCAGTTCTTC.

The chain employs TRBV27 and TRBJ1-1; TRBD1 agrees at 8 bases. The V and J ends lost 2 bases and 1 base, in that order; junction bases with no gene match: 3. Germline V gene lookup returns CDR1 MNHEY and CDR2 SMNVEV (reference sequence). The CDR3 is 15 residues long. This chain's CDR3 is CASSLTGGANTEAFF. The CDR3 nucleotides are TGTGCCAGCAGTTTAACAGGGGGAGCGAACACTGAAGCTTTCTTT.

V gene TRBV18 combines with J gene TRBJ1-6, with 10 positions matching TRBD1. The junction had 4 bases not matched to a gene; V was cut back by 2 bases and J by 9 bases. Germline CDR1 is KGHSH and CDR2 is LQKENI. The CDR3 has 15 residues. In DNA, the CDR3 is TGTGCCAGCTCACCAGACAGGGGGCGGTTTTCACCCCTCCACTTT. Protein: CASSPDRGRFSPLHF.

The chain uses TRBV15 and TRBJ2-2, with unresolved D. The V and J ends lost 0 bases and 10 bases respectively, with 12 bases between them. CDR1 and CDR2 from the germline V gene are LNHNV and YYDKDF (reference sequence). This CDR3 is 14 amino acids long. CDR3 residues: CATSREGSVKELFF. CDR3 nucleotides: TGTGCCACCAGCAGAGAGGGCAGCGTCAAGGAGCTGTTTTTT.

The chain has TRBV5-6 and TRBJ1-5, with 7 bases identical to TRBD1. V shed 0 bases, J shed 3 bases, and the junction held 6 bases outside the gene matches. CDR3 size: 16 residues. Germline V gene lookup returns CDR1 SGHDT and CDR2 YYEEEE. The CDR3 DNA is TGTGCCAGCAGCTTGGGGGGACAGACCTTCAATCAGCCCCAGCATTTT. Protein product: CASSLGGQTFNQPQHF. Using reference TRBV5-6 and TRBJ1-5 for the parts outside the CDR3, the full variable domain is DAGVTQSPTHLIKTRGQQVTLRCSPKSGHDTVSWYQQALGQGPQFIFQYYEEEERQRGNFPDRFSGHQFPNYSSELNVNALLLGDSALYLCASSLGGQTFNQPQHFGDGTRLSIL.

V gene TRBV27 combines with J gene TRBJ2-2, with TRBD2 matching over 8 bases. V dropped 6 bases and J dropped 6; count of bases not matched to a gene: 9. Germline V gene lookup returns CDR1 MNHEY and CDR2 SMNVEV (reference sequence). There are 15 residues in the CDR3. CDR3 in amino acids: CASSLEAGVPGELFF. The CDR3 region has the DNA TGTGCCAGCAGCTTAGAAGCGGGAGTCCCCGGGGAGCTGTTTTTT.

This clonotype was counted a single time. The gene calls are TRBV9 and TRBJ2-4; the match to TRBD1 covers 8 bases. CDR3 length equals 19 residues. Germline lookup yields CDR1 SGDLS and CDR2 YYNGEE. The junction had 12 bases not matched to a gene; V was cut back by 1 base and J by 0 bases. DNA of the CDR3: TGTGCCAGCAGCGTACTATCAGGGGGCGCAGGCTTAGCCAAAAACATTCAGTACTTC. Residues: CASSVLSGGAGLAKNIQYF. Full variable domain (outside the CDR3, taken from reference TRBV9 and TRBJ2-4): DSGVTQTPKHLITATGQRVTLRCSPRSGDLSVYWYQQSLDQGLQFLIQYYNGEERAKGNILERFSAQQFPDLHSELNLSSLELGDSALYFCASSVLSGGAGLAKNIQYFGAGTRLSVL.

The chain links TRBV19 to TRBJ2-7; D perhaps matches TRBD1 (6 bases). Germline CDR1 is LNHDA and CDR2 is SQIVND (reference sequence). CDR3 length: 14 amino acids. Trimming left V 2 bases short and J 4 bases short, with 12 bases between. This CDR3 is CASSISAGVYEQYF. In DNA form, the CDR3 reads TGTGCCAGTAGTATATCGGCAGGGGTGTACGAGCAGTACTTC.

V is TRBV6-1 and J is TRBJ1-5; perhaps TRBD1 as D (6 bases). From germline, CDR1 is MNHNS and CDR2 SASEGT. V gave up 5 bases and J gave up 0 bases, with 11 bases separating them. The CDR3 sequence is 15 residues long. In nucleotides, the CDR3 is TGTGCCAGCAGTCCAACAGGGATTAGCAATCAGCCCCAGCATTTT. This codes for CASSPTGISNQPQHF.

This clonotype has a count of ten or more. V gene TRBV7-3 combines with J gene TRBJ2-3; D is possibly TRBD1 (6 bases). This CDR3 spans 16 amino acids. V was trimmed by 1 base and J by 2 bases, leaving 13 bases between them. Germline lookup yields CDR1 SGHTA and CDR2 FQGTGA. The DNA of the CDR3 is TGTGCCAGCAGCTTAATTGGGGGCTCGACCACAGATACGCAGTATTTT. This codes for CASSLIGGSTTDTQYF.

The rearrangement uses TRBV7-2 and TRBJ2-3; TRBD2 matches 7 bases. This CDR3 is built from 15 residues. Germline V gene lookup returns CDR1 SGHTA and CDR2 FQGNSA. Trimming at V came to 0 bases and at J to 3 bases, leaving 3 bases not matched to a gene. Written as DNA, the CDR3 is TGTACCAGCAGCTTAGCGGGGGGGTTAACAGATACGCAGTATTTT. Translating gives CTSSLAGGLTDTQYF.

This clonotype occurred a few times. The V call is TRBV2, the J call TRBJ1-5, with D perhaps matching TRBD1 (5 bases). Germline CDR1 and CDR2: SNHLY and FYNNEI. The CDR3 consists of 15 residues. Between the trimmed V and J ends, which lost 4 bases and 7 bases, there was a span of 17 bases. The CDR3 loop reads CASSVGQGGRQPQHF. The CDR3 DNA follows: TGTGCCAGCAGTGTGGGGCAGGGTGGGCGCCAGCCCCAGCATTTT. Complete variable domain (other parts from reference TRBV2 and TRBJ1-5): EPEVTQTPSHQVTQMGQEVILRCVPISNHLYFYWYRQILGQKVEFLVSFYNNEISEKSEIFDDQFSVERPDGSNFTLKIRSTKLEDSAMYFCASSVGQGGRQPQHFGDGTRLSIL.

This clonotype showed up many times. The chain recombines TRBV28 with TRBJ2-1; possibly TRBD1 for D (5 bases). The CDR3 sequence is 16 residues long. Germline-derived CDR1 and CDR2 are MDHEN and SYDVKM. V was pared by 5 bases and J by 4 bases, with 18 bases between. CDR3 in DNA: TGTGCCAGCAGTCCGACGGACACTTTCCTTTACAATGAGCAGTTCTTC. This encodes CASSPTDTFLYNEQFF.

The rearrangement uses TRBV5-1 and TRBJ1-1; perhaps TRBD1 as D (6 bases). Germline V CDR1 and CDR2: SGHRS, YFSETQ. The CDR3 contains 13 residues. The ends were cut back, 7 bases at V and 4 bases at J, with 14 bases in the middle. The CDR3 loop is CASSTGPGTEAFF. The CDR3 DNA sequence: TGCGCCAGCTCCACAGGGCCTGGCACTGAAGCTTTCTTT.

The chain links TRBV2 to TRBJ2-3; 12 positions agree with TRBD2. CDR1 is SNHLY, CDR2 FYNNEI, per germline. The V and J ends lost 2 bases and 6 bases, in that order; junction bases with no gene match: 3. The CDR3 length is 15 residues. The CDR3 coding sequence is TGTGCCAGCAGTGAAAGGACTAGCGGGACGGATACGCAGTATTTT. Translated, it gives CASSERTSGTDTQYF. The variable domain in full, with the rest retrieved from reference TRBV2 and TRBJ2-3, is EPEVTQTPSHQVTQMGQEVILRCVPISNHLYFYWYRQILGQKVEFLVSFYNNEISEKSEIFDDQFSVERPDGSNFTLKIRSTKLEDSAMYFCASSERTSGTDTQYFGPGTRLTVL.

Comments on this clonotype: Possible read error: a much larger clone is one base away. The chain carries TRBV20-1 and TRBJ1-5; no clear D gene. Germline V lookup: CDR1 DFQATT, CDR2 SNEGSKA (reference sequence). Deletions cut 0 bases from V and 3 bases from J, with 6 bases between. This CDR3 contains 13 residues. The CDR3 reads CSARDSDNQPQHF. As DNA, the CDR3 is TGCAGTGCTAGAGATAGTGACAATCAGCCCCAGCATTTT.

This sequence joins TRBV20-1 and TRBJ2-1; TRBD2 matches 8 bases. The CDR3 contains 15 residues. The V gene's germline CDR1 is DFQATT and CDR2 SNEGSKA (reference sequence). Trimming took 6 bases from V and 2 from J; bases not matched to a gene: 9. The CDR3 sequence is CSAPDLAGAYNEQFF. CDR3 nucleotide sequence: TGCAGTGCGCCGGATCTAGCGGGCGCCTACAATGAGCAGTTCTTC.

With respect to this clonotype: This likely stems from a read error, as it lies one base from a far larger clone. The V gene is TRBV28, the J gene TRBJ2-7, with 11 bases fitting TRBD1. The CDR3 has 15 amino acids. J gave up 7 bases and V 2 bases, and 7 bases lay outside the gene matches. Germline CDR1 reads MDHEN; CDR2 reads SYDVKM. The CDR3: CASSLAGQGADEQYF. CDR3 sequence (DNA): TGTGCCAGCAGTTTAGCAGGACAGGGGGCGGATGAGCAGTACTTC.

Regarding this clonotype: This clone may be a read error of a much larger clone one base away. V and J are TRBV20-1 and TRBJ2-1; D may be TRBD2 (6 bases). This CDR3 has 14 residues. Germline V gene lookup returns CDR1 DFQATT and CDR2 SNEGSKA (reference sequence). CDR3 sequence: CSAPGRIWQNKQFF. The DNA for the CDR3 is TGCAGCGCCCCTGGGAGGATTTGGCAGAATAAGCAGTTCTTC.

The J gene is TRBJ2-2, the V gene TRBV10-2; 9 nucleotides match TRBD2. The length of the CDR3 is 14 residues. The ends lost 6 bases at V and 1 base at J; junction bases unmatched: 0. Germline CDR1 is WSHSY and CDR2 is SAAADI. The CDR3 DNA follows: TGCGCCAGCAGGACTAGCGGGAACACCGGGGAGCTGTTTTTT. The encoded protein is CASRTSGNTGELFF.

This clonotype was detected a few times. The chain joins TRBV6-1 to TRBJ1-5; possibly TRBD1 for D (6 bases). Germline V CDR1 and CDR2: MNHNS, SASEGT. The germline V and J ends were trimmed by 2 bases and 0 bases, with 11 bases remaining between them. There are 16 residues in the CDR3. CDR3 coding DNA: TGTGCCAGCAGTGAAATGAGACAGGTTAGCAATCAGCCCCAGCATTTT. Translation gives CASSEMRQVSNQPQHF.

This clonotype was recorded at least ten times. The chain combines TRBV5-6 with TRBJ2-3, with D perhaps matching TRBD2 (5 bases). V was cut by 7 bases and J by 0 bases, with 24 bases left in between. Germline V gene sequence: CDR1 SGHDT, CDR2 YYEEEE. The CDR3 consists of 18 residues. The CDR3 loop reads CASSSGPTLAASTDTQYF. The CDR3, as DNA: TGTGCCAGCTCCTCTGGCCCAACGCTAGCCGCTAGCACAGATACGCAGTATTTT.

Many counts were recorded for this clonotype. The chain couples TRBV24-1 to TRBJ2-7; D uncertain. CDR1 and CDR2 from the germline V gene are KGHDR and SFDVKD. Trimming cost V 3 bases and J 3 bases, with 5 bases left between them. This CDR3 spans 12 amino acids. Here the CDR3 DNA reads TGTGCCACCAGTGATCCCTACTACGAGCAGTACTTC. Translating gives CATSDPYYEQYF.

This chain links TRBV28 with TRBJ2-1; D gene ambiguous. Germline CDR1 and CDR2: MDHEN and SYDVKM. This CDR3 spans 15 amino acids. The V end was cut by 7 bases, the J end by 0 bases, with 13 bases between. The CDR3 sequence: CASTHREYSYNEQFF. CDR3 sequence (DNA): TGTGCCAGCACCCATAGAGAATACTCCTACAATGAGCAGTTCTTC.

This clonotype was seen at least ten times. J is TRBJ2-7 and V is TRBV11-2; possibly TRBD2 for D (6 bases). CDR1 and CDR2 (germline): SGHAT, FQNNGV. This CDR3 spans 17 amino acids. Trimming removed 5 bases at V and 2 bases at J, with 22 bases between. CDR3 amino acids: CASSLHTSRSGTYEQYF. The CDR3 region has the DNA TGTGCCAGCAGCCTTCATACCAGCCGTAGCGGAACCTACGAGCAGTACTTC. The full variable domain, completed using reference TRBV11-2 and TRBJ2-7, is EAGVAQSPRYKIIEKRQSVAFWCNPISGHATLYWYQQILGQGPKLLIQFQNNGVVDDSQLPKDRFSAERLKGVDSTLKIQPAKLEDSAVYLCASSLHTSRSGTYEQYFGPGTRLTVT.